The 29 T cell receptor beta chains listed next were all sequenced from one sample in a study of regulatory T cells in long-lasting Graves disease. Time point of the sample: newly diagnosed GD, antithyroid drugs for less than 3 months. PBMC RNA served as the TCR library source. To make TCR beta libraries, researchers used iRepertoire HTBI primers and Arm-PCR of CDR3 regions. TCRdb passed the multiplex PCR reads through MiXCR, listing each CDR3 protein once. The data contain approximately 350,000 distinct CDR3 sequences, around 15% of them singletons. This sample also belongs to another study, concerning T cells in Graves' hyperthyroidism and ophthalmopathy.

The sample consisted of peripheral blood mononuclear cells (PBMCs), taken at new diagnosis, from a patient treated with antithyroid drugs. Receptors were obtained from a woman between 18 and 29 years old with Graves disease.

This clonotype has ten or more counts. V is TRBV30 and J is TRBJ1-4; possibly TRBD1 for D (5 bases). CDR1 GTSNPN and CDR2 SVGIG come from the germline V gene (reference sequence). The CDR3 has 14 residues. Trimming pared 0 bases from V and 5 bases from J, leaving 10 bases between. CDR3 DNA sequence: TGTGCCTGGAGTGTCACGGCAGGGAATGAAAAACTGTTTTTT. Residues: CAWSVTAGNEKLFF.

This clonotype was picked up many times. The CDR3 is CASSQHENTEAFF. The CDR3 DNA sequence: TGTGCCAGCAGCCAGCACGAGAACACTGAAGCTTTCTTT. The chain links TRBV2 to TRBJ1-1; D not certain. This CDR3 is 13 amino acids long. The germline V gene encodes CDR1 SNHLY and CDR2 FYNNEI. Trimming pared 6 bases from V and 1 base from J, leaving 9 bases between.

The chain carries TRBV28 and TRBJ2-1; 10 nucleotides align to TRBD2. The J segment lost 9 bases and the V segment lost 3 bases, leaving 20 bases of the junction unmatched. CDR1 MDHEN and CDR2 SYDVKM come from the germline V gene. There are 19 residues in the CDR3. The CDR3 loop reads CASSFTPLWAAAGGSEQFF. CDR3 coding DNA: TGTGCCAGCAGTTTTACGCCCCTCTGGGCGGCAGCGGGGGGGTCTGAGCAGTTCTTC.

This clonotype was recorded many times. The J gene is TRBJ2-7, the V gene TRBV9; maybe TRBD2 (6 bases). Germline V lookup: CDR1 SGDLS, CDR2 YYNGEE. Trimming shortened V by 0 bases and J by 0 bases, and 10 bases separated the two germline ends. The CDR3 is 15 residues long. The CDR3: CASSVGSGSSYEQYF. The CDR3 DNA reads TGTGCCAGCAGCGTAGGTAGCGGTTCCTCCTACGAGCAGTACTTC.

In this sample, this clonotype turned up many times. V gene TRBV30 combines with J gene TRBJ2-5; 9 bases line up with TRBD2. Germline V gene data show CDR1 as GTSNPN and CDR2 as SVGIG (reference sequence). Germline trimming cut 3 bases from V and 0 bases from J; bases unmatched to any gene: 8. The length of the CDR3 is 16 residues. CDR3 protein: CAWSAASGAYQETQYF. The DNA for the CDR3 is TGTGCCTGGAGCGCGGCTAGCGGGGCGTACCAAGAGACCCAGTACTTC. The full variable domain, completed using reference TRBV30 and TRBJ2-5, is SQTIHQWPATLVQPVGSPLSLECTVEGTSNPNLYWYRQAAGRGLQLLFYSVGIGQISSEVPQNLSASRPQDRQFILSSKKLLLSDSGFYLCAWSAASGAYQETQYFGPGTRLLVL.

This chain uses TRBV6-1 with TRBJ2-7; TRBD1 might be the D (6 bases). The length of the CDR3 is 14 residues. CDR1 MNHNS and CDR2 SASEGT come from the germline V gene. The V gene lost 5 bases and the J gene lost 1 base, with 12 bases spanning the gap. The CDR3: CASSKTGASYEQYF. CDR3 bases: TGTGCCAGCAGTAAGACAGGAGCTTCCTACGAGCAGTACTTC.

In its sample, this clonotype was seen many times. The genes are TRBV5-4 and TRBJ2-1; D unresolved. CDR3 size: 16 residues. Germline V gives CDR1 SGHNT, CDR2 YYREEE (reference sequence). Deletions cut 0 bases from V and 3 bases from J, with 13 bases between. The CDR3 is CASSLGGATYYNEQFF. DNA for the CDR3: TGTGCCAGCAGCTTGGGCGGTGCAACCTACTACAATGAGCAGTTCTTC. The entire variable domain, with the rest obtained from reference TRBV5-4 and TRBJ2-1, is as follows: ETGVTQSPTHLIKTRGQQVTLRCSSQSGHNTVSWYQQALGQGPQFIFQYYREEENGRGNFPPRFSGLQFPNYSSELNVNALELDDSALYLCASSLGGATYYNEQFFGPGTRLTVL.

This clonotype was seen repeatedly, ten times or more. J is TRBJ2-5 and V is TRBV3-1; D is uncertain. The germline V gene has CDR1 LGHDT and CDR2 YNNKEL (reference sequence). CDR3 length: 15 residues. With 2 bases removed from V and 2 bases from J, the gap between germline ends came to 12 bases. The CDR3 region has the DNA TGTGCCAGCAGCCAAATCGGAGTTTCACAAGAGACCCAGTACTTC. This sequence encodes CASSQIGVSQETQYF.

This clonotype was picked up many times. The chain has TRBV20-1 and TRBJ2-1, with a weak D call TRBD2 (5 bases). The CDR3 totals 14 residues. CDR1 is DFQATT and CDR2 is SNEGSKA in the germline V gene (reference sequence). With 1 base removed from V and 2 bases from J, the gap between germline ends came to 9 bases. CDR3: CSARGATTYNEQFF. In nucleotides, the CDR3 is TGCAGTGCTAGAGGCGCGACTACCTACAATGAGCAGTTCTTC.

The sample holds a few counts of this clonotype. V gene TRBV19 combines with J gene TRBJ2-3; D not certain. V lost 6 bases, J lost 4 bases, and 11 bases lay in between. The CDR3 sequence is 13 residues long. Germline CDR1 and CDR2: LNHDA and SQIVND (reference sequence). The CDR3 nucleotides read TGTGCCAGTAGAACCAGCCCCCCAGATACGCAGTATTTT. Protein product: CASRTSPPDTQYF.

Many counts were recorded for this clonotype. This sequence joins TRBV12-3 or TRBV12-4 and TRBJ2-1; 11 nucleotides align to TRBD2. The V and J ends lost 3 bases and 2 bases, in that order; junction bases with no gene match: 3. This CDR3 has 16 amino acids. The CDR3 region has the DNA TGTGCCAGCAGTTTGCGACTAGCGGGGACCTACAATGAGCAGTTCTTC. Translation gives CASSLRLAGTYNEQFF.

Notes on this clonotype: At one end the junction does not follow the germline gene, possibly because of a read error. The chain uses TRBV19 and TRBJ2-5; 14 bases agree with TRBD2. The CDR3 contains 16 residues. CDR1 is LNHDA, CDR2 SQIVND, per germline (reference sequence). CDR3 amino acids: CASSISGTSGSETQYF. The DNA for the CDR3 is TGTGCCAGTAGTATATCCGGGACTAGCGGGAGCGAGACTCAGTACTTC. The full variable domain, its missing parts supplied by reference TRBV19 and TRBJ2-5, is DGGITQSPKYLFRKEGQNVTLSCEQNLNHDAMYWYRQDPGQGLRLIYYSQIVNDFQKGDIAEGYSVSREKKESFPLTVTSAQKNPTAFYLCASSISGTSGSETQYFGPGTRLLVL.

In this sample, this clonotype turned up many times. This chain uses TRBV11-2 with TRBJ1-1; D uncertain. CDR3 length equals 15 residues. Deletions cut 4 bases from V and 0 bases from J, with 12 bases between. Germline V CDR1 and CDR2: SGHAT, FQNNGV. The DNA of the CDR3 is TGTGCCAGCAGCTCATCGCCTCAGATGAACACTGAAGCTTTCTTT. Amino acid sequence: CASSSSPQMNTEAFF.

This clonotype was recorded many times. V gene TRBV12-3 or TRBV12-4 combines with J gene TRBJ2-3, with 11 bases aligning to TRBD1. The CDR3 has 15 residues. Trimming took 11 bases from V and 3 from J; bases not matched to a gene: 10. This CDR3 reads CAAQRRDRGTDTQYF. For the CDR3, the DNA is TGTGCCGCCCAGCGGAGGGACAGGGGGACAGATACGCAGTATTTT.

This clonotype showed up many times. V and J are TRBV6-1 and TRBJ2-3; D is tentatively TRBD1 or TRBD2 (6 bases each). The CDR3 has 15 amino acids. In germline, CDR1 is MNHNS, CDR2 SASEGT. The V end lost 7 bases, the J end lost 2 bases, and 16 bases lay between the germline ends. CDR3 protein: CASKGGGLVTDTQYF. The DNA for the CDR3 is TGTGCCAGCAAAGGAGGGGGTCTCGTCACAGATACGCAGTATTTT.

This clonotype was found many times. The chain combines TRBV11-1 with TRBJ2-7, with 7 bases fitting TRBD1. CDR1 and CDR2 from the germline V gene are SGHAT and FQDESV (reference sequence). Trimming took 5 bases from V and 0 from J; bases not matched to a gene: 7. There are 15 residues in the CDR3. CDR3 coding DNA: TGTGCCAGCAGCGCACGACAGGGCGGCTCCTACGAGCAGTACTTC. It codes for CASSARQGGSYEQYF.

The V and J genes are TRBV20-1 and TRBJ1-4; D uncertain. CDR1 is DFQATT and CDR2 is SNEGSKA in the germline V gene (reference sequence). This CDR3 is 13 amino acids long. V lost 3 bases, J lost 2 bases, and 7 bases lay in between. This CDR3 is CSARSVTNEKLFF. The DNA of the CDR3 is TGCAGTGCTAGGAGTGTTACTAATGAAAAACTGTTTTTT.

The table lists this clonotype with many counts. The chain has TRBV11-2 and TRBJ2-7; 8 bases map to TRBD1. Germline loops: CDR1 SGHAT, CDR2 FQNNGV. CDR3 length: 15 amino acids. Germline trimming cut 4 bases from V and 0 bases from J; bases unmatched to any gene: 5. This CDR3 is CASSSRQGFSYEQYF. In DNA, the CDR3 is TGTGCCAGCAGCTCTCGACAGGGGTTCTCCTACGAGCAGTACTTC.

J is TRBJ1-5 and V is TRBV20-1; 7 bases fit TRBD1. The germline CDR1 and CDR2 sequences are DFQATT and SNEGSKA (reference sequence). Trimming removed 4 bases from V and 6 bases from J; junction bases left unmatched: 6. The CDR3 covers 13 residues. The CDR3 is CSATGQDSQPQHF. Written as DNA, the CDR3 is TGCAGTGCTACCGGACAGGATAGTCAGCCCCAGCATTTT.

This clonotype showed up many times. This sequence joins TRBV20-1 and TRBJ2-7; a weak D match, TRBD2 (5 bases). The CDR3 contains 14 residues. Germline values: CDR1 DFQATT, CDR2 SNEGSKA (reference sequence). V was trimmed by 6 bases and J by 2 bases, leaving 17 bases between them. The CDR3: CSASPGNYAYEQYF. The DNA for the CDR3 is TGCAGTGCCTCTCCCGGGAATTACGCCTACGAGCAGTACTTC.

The genes are TRBV30 and TRBJ1-2; weak D call: TRBD1 (5 bases). V lost 0 bases, J lost 8 bases, and 16 bases lay in between. Germline V gene data show CDR1 as GTSNPN and CDR2 as SVGIG (reference sequence). The CDR3 sequence is 14 residues long. CDR3 region: CAWSVGAGASGYTF. The CDR3, as DNA: TGTGCCTGGAGTGTAGGGGCAGGCGCCTCCGGCTACACCTTC.

This clonotype was seen at least ten times. The rearrangement joins TRBV7-9 to TRBJ1-2; D remains ambiguous. Germline lookup yields CDR1 SEHNR and CDR2 FQNEAQ (reference sequence). The V gene lost 1 base and the J gene lost 4 bases, with 10 bases spanning the gap. The CDR3 contains 14 residues. CDR3 sequence: CASSLGPVTYGYTF. CDR3 in DNA: TGTGCCAGCAGCTTAGGCCCGGTGACCTATGGCTACACCTTC. Using reference TRBV7-9 and TRBJ1-2 for the parts outside the CDR3, the full variable domain is DTGVSQNPRHKITKRGQNVTFRCDPISEHNRLYWYRQTLGQGPEFLTYFQNEAQLEKSRLLSDRFSAERPKGSFSTLEIQRTEQGDSAMYLCASSLGPVTYGYTFGSGTRLTVV.

On this clonotype: One base separates it from a far larger clone, so it is likely a read error. The chain recombines TRBV5-1 with TRBJ2-1, with TRBD1 as a possible D gene (5 bases). The CDR3 totals 13 residues. V lost 4 bases to trimming and J lost 10 bases, with 15 bases between them. CDR1 SGHRS and CDR2 YFSETQ come from the germline V gene. In nucleotides, the CDR3 is TGCGCCAGCAGCGCACCACAGGATAACGAGCAGTTCTTC. Residues: CASSAPQDNEQFF.

In this sample, this clonotype turned up many times. The CDR3 coding sequence is TGTGCCAGCAGTTTCCCCCGGGGCAGAGGACTAGCGGGCACCCTCGCAGATACGCAGTATTTT. Translation: CASSFPRGRGLAGTLADTQYF. J is TRBJ2-3 and V is TRBV28; TRBD2 agrees at 11 bases. In germline, CDR1 is MDHEN, CDR2 SYDVKM. The V segment lost 3 bases and the J segment 4 bases; nucleotides outside the gene matches: 21. The CDR3 runs to 21 residues.

This clonotype was counted many times. The V call is TRBV2, the J call TRBJ2-1; D may be TRBD1 (6 bases). The V gene's germline CDR1 is SNHLY and CDR2 FYNNEI. Trimming took 4 bases from V and 9 from J, leaving 13 bases between them. The CDR3 runs 13 residues. The CDR3 sequence: CASSALQGGEQFF. CDR3 in DNA: TGTGCCAGCAGTGCCCTACAGGGCGGTGAGCAGTTCTTC.

The table lists this clonotype with a few counts. A clone one base away is much larger, so this may be a read error. The gene calls are TRBV20-1 and TRBJ2-5; possibly TRBD2 for D (6 bases). This CDR3 has 14 residues. Per the germline V gene, CDR1 is DFQATT and CDR2 is SNEGSKA (reference sequence). This CDR3 reads CSAKRVGGGETLYF. CDR3 sequence (DNA): TGCAGTGCTAAGAGGGTCGGGGGAGGCGAGACCCTGTACTTC.

The sample holds many counts of this clonotype. This chain connects TRBV3-1 to TRBJ2-7; D is undetermined. Germline lookup yields CDR1 LGHDT and CDR2 YNNKEL (reference sequence). The V end lost 4 bases, the J end lost 4 bases, and 11 bases lay between the germline ends. CDR3 length: 13 amino acids. For the CDR3, the DNA is TGTGCCAGCAGCCCCCCCCTGAGTTACGAGCAGTACTTC. Translated, it gives CASSPPLSYEQYF.

This clonotype has ten or more counts. The rearrangement joins TRBV18 to TRBJ1-1; possibly TRBD1 for D (5 bases). Per the germline V gene, CDR1 is KGHSH and CDR2 is LQKENI. The CDR3 sequence is 13 residues long. Trimming removed 8 bases from V and 1 base from J, with 11 bases in between. The CDR3 region is CASSADRNTEAFF. CDR3 sequence (DNA): TGTGCCAGCAGCGCCGACAGGAACACTGAAGCTTTCTTT.

The sample holds many counts of this clonotype. The rearrangement joins TRBV6-2 or TRBV6-3 to TRBJ2-2; D perhaps matches TRBD1 (5 bases). The germline CDR1 and CDR2 sequences are MNHEY and SVGEGT. The CDR3 is 15 residues long. V shed 7 bases and J shed 3 bases, with 15 bases lying between them. The CDR3 protein is CASTIIDSYTGELFF. CDR3 nucleotide sequence: TGTGCCAGCACTATAATAGACAGTTACACCGGGGAGCTGTTTTTT.